Presented here are 25 T cell receptor beta chains from one specimen sequenced in a study of T-cell reconstitution after alpha-beta-depleted transplantation in children. Using unique molecular identifiers, the investigators prepared the TCRbeta library. MiXCR, run by TCRdb on the PCR reads, gives a single entry per CDR3 protein. Of around 400,000 distinct CDR3 sequences in the sample, 9.5% to 13% were seen once. This specimen was PBMCs from the stem cell graft donor, taken from the stem cell graft. The receptors derive from a human donor who donated a stem cell graft to a child with acute myeloid leukemia.

In its sample, this clonotype was seen a few times. The chain combines TRBV4-3 with TRBJ2-5; either TRBD1 or TRBD2 may supply D (6 bases each). The germline V gene has CDR1 LGHNA and CDR2 YSLEER. The CDR3 extends over 16 amino acids. V was shortened by 4 bases and J by 4 bases, with 19 bases between the two germline ends. The DNA for the CDR3 is TGCGCCAGCAGCCTCTCCGGGGGCGCCTCCCGAGAGACCCAGTACTTC. It translates to CASSLSGGASRETQYF.

The rearrangement uses TRBV20-1 and TRBJ2-7; 8 bases agree with TRBD1. The V gene end was trimmed by 4 bases and the J gene end by 2 bases; junction bases not matched to a gene: 10. The CDR3 length is 15 residues. Germline CDR1 is DFQATT and CDR2 is SNEGSKA (reference sequence). CDR3 DNA: TGCAGTGCTACGGGACAGGCGACATTCCCCTACGAGCAGTACTTC. Protein product: CSATGQATFPYEQYF.

The chain carries TRBV5-1 and TRBJ1-1; 7 positions match TRBD1. The CDR3 sequence is 15 residues long. Unmatched junction bases numbered 6, after V lost 3 bases and J lost 1 base. Germline V gene data show CDR1 as SGHRS and CDR2 as YFSETQ. The CDR3 here is CASSSVTGKNTEAFF. DNA of the CDR3: TGCGCCAGCAGCTCGGTGACAGGGAAGAACACTGAAGCTTTCTTT.

This sequence joins TRBV20-1 and TRBJ2-4, with D possibly called TRBD1 or TRBD2 (5 bases each). V lost 6 bases and J lost 3, with 18 bases in between. Germline V gene data show CDR1 as DFQATT and CDR2 as SNEGSKA (reference sequence). The CDR3 is 15 amino acids. The CDR3 protein is CSARTGPLVKNIQYF. Written as DNA, the CDR3 is TGCAGTGCCAGGACGGGGCCCTTGGTCAAAAACATTCAGTACTTC.

V and J are TRBV29-1 and TRBJ2-1, with 11 bases identical to TRBD2. The V and J ends lost 5 bases and 8 bases, in that order; junction bases with no gene match: 11. CDR1 SQVTM and CDR2 ANQGSEA come from the germline V gene. The CDR3 extends over 15 amino acids. The CDR3 DNA reads as TGCAGCGTTCCCGTTTTAGCGGGGGGGCCGGATGAGCAGTTCTTC. The encoded protein is CSVPVLAGGPDEQFF.

CDR3 in DNA: TGTGCCAGCAGACCGGGACAGTATCAGCCCCAGCATTTT. It yields the protein CASRPGQYQPQHF. The gene calls are TRBV2 and TRBJ1-5, with 7 nucleotides matching TRBD1. Germline V lookup: CDR1 SNHLY, CDR2 FYNNEI. CDR3 length: 13 residues. J was trimmed by 5 bases and V by 6 bases; bases with no gene match: 4.

The J gene is TRBJ2-7, the V gene TRBV5-6; tentative D call: TRBD1 (6 bases). Germline values: CDR1 SGHDT, CDR2 YYEEEE. Trimming shortened V by 1 base and J by 2 bases, and 10 bases separated the two germline ends. CDR3 size: 14 residues. CDR3 in amino acids: CASSLRDTTYEQYF. As DNA, the CDR3 is TGTGCCAGCAGCTTGCGGGACACGACCTACGAGCAGTACTTC. Full variable domain (outside the CDR3, taken from reference TRBV5-6 and TRBJ2-7): DAGVTQSPTHLIKTRGQQVTLRCSPKSGHDTVSWYQQALGQGPQFIFQYYEEEERQRGNFPDRFSGHQFPNYSSELNVNALLLGDSALYLCASSLRDTTYEQYFGPGTRLTVT.

This clonotype was counted between two and nine times. This rearrangement joins TRBV6-1 to TRBJ1-5, with unresolved D. The CDR3 sequence is 14 residues long. Deletions cut 4 bases from V and 6 bases from J, with 13 bases between. The germline gives CDR1 MNHNS, CDR2 SASEGT. CDR3 loop: CASSVGVLGQPQHF. The DNA for the CDR3 is TGTGCCAGCAGTGTTGGGGTTCTAGGTCAGCCCCAGCATTTT.

This clonotype was counted a few times. V and J are TRBV4-2 and TRBJ2-1; D gene unclear. This CDR3 has 12 amino acids. Deletions cut 1 base from V and 7 bases from J, with 5 bases between. Germline V gives CDR1 LGHNA, CDR2 YNFKEQ. CDR3 DNA: TGTGCCAGCAGCCAAGTGTCGAATGAGCAGTTCTTC. It translates to CASSQVSNEQFF.

This clonotype has a count of ten or more. CDR3 in DNA: TGCGCCAGTGTCAGGACGCAGCCCTACAATGAGCAGTTCTTC. Residues: CASVRTQPYNEQFF. The chain is built from TRBV5-1 and TRBJ2-1; no definite D call. The CDR3 loop spans 14 amino acids. The germline V gene encodes CDR1 SGHRS and CDR2 YFSETQ. V was clipped by 8 bases and J by 2 bases, with 14 bases between them. The full variable domain, completed using reference TRBV5-1 and TRBJ2-1, is KAGVTQTPRYLIKTRGQQVTLSCSPISGHRSVSWYQQTPGQGLQFLFEYFSETQRNKGNFPGRFSGRQFSNSRSEMNVSTLELGDSALYLCASVRTQPYNEQFFGPGTRLTVL.

With respect to this clonotype: A much larger clone differs from this one at a single base, so this may be a read error. The chain carries TRBV29-1 and TRBJ1-1; D may be TRBD1 (5 bases). This CDR3 is 13 amino acids long. Germline V lookup: CDR1 SQVTM, CDR2 ANQGSEA. CDR3 loop: CSVEGEMKTEAFF. The CDR3 region has the DNA TGCAGCGTTGAGGGGGAGATGAAGACTGAAGCTTTCTTT.

The rearrangement uses TRBV11-1 and TRBJ2-1; 11 nucleotides agree with TRBD2. Germline values: CDR1 SGHAT, CDR2 FQDESV (reference sequence). With 1 base clipped from V and 5 bases from J, the junction kept 10 bases outside the gene matches. The CDR3 is 18 residues long. The CDR3 DNA reads as TGTGCCAGCAGCTTAGGTGTCACTAGCGGGAGCAAACACAATGAGCAGTTCTTC. Translation: CASSLGVTSGSKHNEQFF.

A few counts support this clonotype. The chain recombines TRBV20-1 with TRBJ2-1; unclear D gene. The germline CDR1 and CDR2 sequences are DFQATT and SNEGSKA (reference sequence). This CDR3 is built from 14 residues. Between the trimmed V and J ends, which lost 1 base and 0 bases, there was a span of 7 bases. CDR3 DNA sequence: TGCAGTGCTAGAGGGCCGACCTCCTACAATGAGCAGTTCTTC. It is translated as CSARGPTSYNEQFF.

This clonotype was seen repeatedly, ten times or more. V gene TRBV27 combines with J gene TRBJ1-1; possible D gene TRBD1, 5 bases. The CDR3 spans 14 residues. From germline, CDR1 is MNHEY and CDR2 SMNVEV (reference sequence). Trimming left V 6 bases short and J 6 bases short, with 17 bases between. The CDR3: CASSFGADVAEAFF. Written as DNA, the CDR3 is TGTGCCAGCAGCTTCGGGGCAGATGTCGCTGAAGCTTTCTTT.

This rearrangement joins TRBV20-1 to TRBJ2-7; TRBD2 matches 14 bases. The length of the CDR3 is 15 residues. Germline V lookup: CDR1 DFQATT, CDR2 SNEGSKA (reference sequence). V shed 3 bases, J shed 3 bases, and the junction held 4 bases outside the gene matches. CDR3 loop: CSARTGTSGSYEQYF. The CDR3 nucleotides read TGCAGTGCTAGGACAGGGACTAGCGGGAGCTACGAGCAGTACTTC.

Comments on this clonotype: The junction departs from the called germline gene at one end, perhaps through a read error. J is TRBJ2-3 and V is TRBV10-3; 15 nucleotides align to TRBD2. The CDR3 contains 14 residues. Germline V gene data show CDR1 as ENHRY and CDR2 as SYGVKD. The CDR3 DNA reads TGTGCCATCGGACTAGCGGGAGGGCCAGATACGGAGTATTTT. Amino acid sequence: CAIGLAGGPDTEYF.

The chain is built from TRBV5-1 and TRBJ2-3, with TRBD2 identical over 9 bases. The CDR3 has 14 amino acids. Germline loops: CDR1 SGHRS, CDR2 YFSETQ. V lost 5 bases and J lost 6; bases outside the gene matches: 7. The CDR3, as DNA: TGCGCCAGCAGACAAGCGGGAGGCGCGGATACGCAGTATTTT. As protein: CASRQAGGADTQYF.

This clonotype has only a few counts. The chain links TRBV7-2 to TRBJ2-1; either TRBD1 or TRBD2 may supply D (5 bases each). Trimming took off 5 bases at V and 9 bases at J, with 11 bases between the two ends. Germline V lookup: CDR1 SGHTA, CDR2 FQGNSA. The length of the CDR3 is 12 residues. The CDR3 DNA is TGTGCCAGCAGCCGCCGTGGGGGTGAGCAGTTCTTC. Translated, it gives CASSRRGGEQFF.

In nucleotides, the CDR3 is TGTGCCAGCAGCTTAAGGTTGGGGGCAGGGGCAGTGAACACTGAAGCTTTCTTT. Protein: CASSLRLGAGAVNTEAFF. The V and J genes are TRBV7-6 and TRBJ1-1; D perhaps matches TRBD1 (6 bases). The CDR3 loop spans 18 amino acids. V was shortened by 2 bases and J by 0 bases, with 19 bases between the two germline ends. Germline V gives CDR1 SGHVS, CDR2 FNYEAQ.

This clonotype was seen a handful of times. The CDR3 loop reads CSARLTGGGGANVLTF. In DNA form, the CDR3 reads TGCAGTGCTAGGCTGACAGGGGGCGGTGGGGCCAACGTCCTGACTTTC. V usage is TRBV20-1 and J usage is TRBJ2-6, with TRBD1 matching over 10 bases. The CDR3 is made up of 16 amino acids. The V gene end was trimmed by 3 bases and the J gene end by 3 bases; junction bases not matched to a gene: 5. Germline V gene sequence: CDR1 DFQATT, CDR2 SNEGSKA (reference sequence).

This clonotype has more than one count but fewer than ten. The chain recombines TRBV5-1 with TRBJ2-7, with D possibly matching TRBD2 (6 bases). The V and J ends lost 4 bases and 2 bases respectively, with 13 bases between them. This CDR3 has 14 residues. Germline V gene sequence: CDR1 SGHRS, CDR2 YFSETQ. The CDR3 protein is CASSLHGGAYEQYV. The CDR3 region has the DNA TGCGCCAGCAGCCTCCACGGAGGGGCCTACGAGCAGTACGTC.

This chain connects TRBV25-1 to TRBJ2-2, with D tentatively TRBD2 (5 bases). Germline CDR1 reads MGHDK; CDR2 reads SYGVNS. The CDR3 loop spans 11 amino acids. The V end lost 6 bases, the J end lost 7 bases, and 6 bases lay between the germline ends. The CDR3 bases are TGTGCCAGCAGGGAGGTCGGGGAGCTGTTTTTT. Its protein is CASREVGELFF.

The J gene is TRBJ2-2, the V gene TRBV5-1; no reliable D call. Germline CDR1 reads SGHRS; CDR2 reads YFSETQ. V lost 5 bases and J 2 bases, leaving 10 bases between the germline ends. CDR3 size: 14 residues. CDR3 nucleotide sequence: TGCGCCAGCAGACTGGAAGGAAACACCGGGGAGCTGTTTTTT. It is translated as CASRLEGNTGELFF.

The genes are TRBV2 and TRBJ2-5; 8 bases fit TRBD1. V was pared by 4 bases and J by 5 bases, with 3 bases of the junction left unmatched. Germline V gene lookup returns CDR1 SNHLY and CDR2 FYNNEI. The CDR3 has 13 residues. Written as DNA, the CDR3 is TGTGCCAGCAGTGGACAGGGGCGGGAGACCCAGTACTTC. Its translation is CASSGQGRETQYF.

The table lists this clonotype with a few counts. In nucleotides, the CDR3 is TGTGCCACCAGTGGGGAACGCAATCAGCCCCAGCATTTT. Its protein is CATSGERNQPQHF. The rearrangement joins TRBV15 to TRBJ1-5, with D uncertain. CDR1 and CDR2 from the germline V gene are LNHNV and YYDKDF (reference sequence). This CDR3 is 13 amino acids long. Between the trimmed V and J ends, which lost 6 bases and 2 bases, there was a span of 8 bases.